The 17 T cell receptor beta chains reported below all come from one sample, sequenced in a study of T cells in Graves' hyperthyroidism and ophthalmopathy. Researchers amplified the TCR beta CDR3 regions from RNA transcripts. First-round RT-PCR with HTBI primers amplified the TCR CDR3 region. Each CDR3 protein is one row after TCRdb ran MiXCR on the multiplex PCR reads. The top ten hold under 15% of the sample, which has around 600,000 distinct CDR3 sequences, roughly 15% seen once. The sample taken for sequencing was blood. These receptors were collected from a woman in her 50s with Graves' ophthalmopathy.

The table lists this clonotype with many counts. The genes are TRBV20-1 and TRBJ2-7, with 11 bases lining up with TRBD2. Germline assignment: CDR1 DFQATT and CDR2 SNEGSKA (reference sequence). After removal of 6 bases from V and 9 bases from J, the junction contained 7 bases not matched to a gene. The CDR3 is 12 residues long. CDR3 DNA sequence: TGCAGTGCGGGCTATACTAGCGGGAGGCAGTACTTC. Encoded protein: CSAGYTSGRQYF.

This clonotype was counted at least ten times. This sequence joins TRBV7-3 and TRBJ1-1; D is ambiguous. Trimming took off 2 bases at V and 9 bases at J, with 13 bases between the two ends. CDR3 length: 13 amino acids. Germline V gene sequence: CDR1 SGHTA, CDR2 FQGTGA. CDR3 DNA sequence: TGTGCCAGCAGCTTAGATGGCAGGACCCAAGCTTTCTTT. This sequence encodes CASSLDGRTQAFF.

This chain uses TRBV28 with TRBJ2-3, with TRBD1 matching over 7 bases. The CDR3 runs to 20 residues. Trimming removed 3 bases from V and 4 bases from J; junction bases left unmatched: 22. Germline values: CDR1 MDHEN, CDR2 SYDVKM. The CDR3 DNA sequence: TGTGCCAGCAGTTTGGCACACCTCGACCCCGGGACAGTGAACGCAGATACGCAGTATTTT. Amino acids: CASSLAHLDPGTVNADTQYF.

This chain joins TRBV29-1 and TRBJ1-2, with D perhaps TRBD1 (6 bases). Trimming cost V 5 bases and J 3 bases, with 13 bases left between them. This CDR3 has 13 residues. CDR1 and CDR2 (germline): SQVTM, ANQGSEA. The chain's CDR3 is CSVSTGNDYGYTF. DNA for the CDR3: TGCAGCGTTTCTACAGGGAACGACTATGGCTACACCTTC.

The CDR3 sequence is CASSQDQLANNEQFF. In nucleotides, the CDR3 is TGTGCCAGCAGCCAAGATCAACTAGCGAACAATGAGCAGTTCTTC. The chain is built from TRBV3-1 and TRBJ2-1, with 7 bases matching TRBD2. V trimming: 0 bases; J trimming: 5 bases; junction bases outside the gene matches: 4. CDR3 length: 15 residues. Germline CDR1 is LGHDT and CDR2 is YNNKEL (reference sequence).

This clonotype was detected ten times or more. V gene TRBV28 combines with J gene TRBJ2-1; 11 bases line up with TRBD2. The V gene's germline CDR1 is MDHEN and CDR2 SYDVKM. CDR3 length equals 17 residues. The V gene end was trimmed by 5 bases and the J gene end by 8 bases; junction bases not matched to a gene: 14. DNA for the CDR3: TGTGCCAGCAGTCCCGGGACTAGCGGTCCGGGATGGGATGAGCAGTTCTTC. Amino acid sequence: CASSPGTSGPGWDEQFF.

In regard to this clonotype: A clone one base away is much larger, so this may be a read error. The chain recombines TRBV7-3 with TRBJ2-3; D is perhaps TRBD2 (6 bases). Germline V CDR1 and CDR2: SGHTA, FQGTGA. The CDR3 sequence is 13 residues long. The DNA of the CDR3 is TGTGCCGGCAGCTACCAAGCGGGAGATACGCAGTATTTT. As protein: CAGSYQAGDTQYF.

As for this clonotype: At one boundary the junction diverges from the germline segment, which might be a read error. This chain links TRBV20-1 with TRBJ2-1; the D gene is possibly TRBD1 (6 bases). Germline CDR1 reads DFQATT; CDR2 reads SNEGSKA (reference sequence). CDR3 size: 12 residues. In DNA, the CDR3 is TGCAGTGCTCGAGACCCGGTAGGGGGGCAGTTCTTC. Protein: CSARDPVGGQFF.

The table lists this clonotype with many counts. V is TRBV3-1 and J is TRBJ2-3, with 9 bases matching TRBD2. The CDR3 consists of 18 residues. With 1 base clipped from V and 5 bases from J, the junction kept 13 bases outside the gene matches. From germline, CDR1 is LGHDT and CDR2 YNNKEL (reference sequence). The CDR3: CASSQVALAGVVEDTQYF. CDR3 nucleotides: TGTGCCAGCAGCCAAGTCGCCTTAGCGGGAGTGGTTGAAGATACGCAGTATTTT.

This clonotype appeared many times. This chain uses TRBV11-2 with TRBJ1-5; no definite D call. The V and J ends lost 5 bases and 2 bases respectively, with 13 bases between them. CDR3 length equals 15 residues. The germline gives CDR1 SGHAT, CDR2 FQNNGV. CDR3 residues: CASSGGVRGNQPQHF. CDR3 coding DNA: TGTGCCAGCAGCGGCGGTGTCAGAGGCAATCAGCCCCAGCATTTT.

This clonotype occurred many times. The genes are TRBV18 and TRBJ1-5; D not certain. Germline loops: CDR1 KGHSH, CDR2 LQKENI. The CDR3 contains 14 residues. Trimming left V 2 bases short and J 6 bases short, with 11 bases between. CDR3 residues: CASSPGAGGQPQHF. CDR3 DNA sequence: TGTGCCAGCTCACCAGGTGCAGGAGGTCAGCCCCAGCATTTT.

This chain joins TRBV6-4 and TRBJ2-3; D is possibly TRBD2 (5 bases). Per germline, CDR1 MRHNA and CDR2 SNTAGT. With 2 bases removed from V and 4 bases from J, the gap between germline ends came to 16 bases. The CDR3 is made up of 16 amino acids. The CDR3: CASSDRVSGGSDTQYF. Here the CDR3 DNA reads TGTGCCAGCAGTGACCGAGTATCTGGCGGGTCAGATACGCAGTATTTT.

Ten or more counts support this clonotype. The chain has TRBV18 and TRBJ1-1; D gene uncertain. The CDR3 has 15 residues. Trimming took 3 bases from V and 0 from J, leaving 11 bases between them. From germline, CDR1 is KGHSH and CDR2 LQKENI. The CDR3 loop reads CASSPEQKMNTEAFF. The DNA for the CDR3 is TGTGCCAGCTCACCCGAACAGAAAATGAACACTGAAGCTTTCTTT.

Ten or more counts support this clonotype. The V and J genes are TRBV5-1 and TRBJ2-7; 8 bases map to TRBD2. Looked up from germline, CDR1 is SGHRS and CDR2 is YFSETQ. V lost 3 bases and J lost 0; bases outside the gene matches: 11. CDR3 length: 17 residues. CDR3 protein: CASSWTISGANSYEQYF. CDR3 DNA: TGCGCCAGCAGCTGGACTATTAGCGGGGCGAACTCCTACGAGCAGTACTTC. Drawing the rest from reference TRBV5-1 and TRBJ2-7, the complete variable domain is KAGVTQTPRYLIKTRGQQVTLSCSPISGHRSVSWYQQTPGQGLQFLFEYFSETQRNKGNFPGRFSGRQFSNSRSEMNVSTLELGDSALYLCASSWTISGANSYEQYFGPGTRLTVT.

Many counts were recorded for this clonotype. The V call is TRBV12-3 or TRBV12-4, the J call TRBJ2-3; 8 bases are a match to TRBD2. Unmatched junction bases numbered 12, after V lost 2 bases and J lost 2 bases. The CDR3 totals 18 residues. In nucleotides, the CDR3 is TGTGCCAGCAGTTTACCCAGCGGGAGTTTTAGGATCACAGATACGCAGTATTTT. Protein: CASSLPSGSFRITDTQYF.

This clonotype was detected many times. The J gene is TRBJ2-1, the V gene TRBV6-6, with 13 bases fitting TRBD2. Germline CDR1 is MNHNY and CDR2 is SVGAGI (reference sequence). The V gene end was trimmed by 2 bases and the J gene end by 8 bases; junction bases not matched to a gene: 3. The CDR3 has 15 residues. CDR3 DNA sequence: TGTGCCAGCAGTTACACTAGCGGGAGGGCAGATGAGCAGTTCTTC. Residues: CASSYTSGRADEQFF.

The chain combines TRBV12-5 with TRBJ1-3; D remains ambiguous. The CDR3 has 15 amino acids. The germline CDR1 and CDR2 sequences are LGHNT and FRNRAP. V dropped 0 bases and J dropped 4 bases, with 10 bases sitting between them. The chain's CDR3 is CASGLVDEGGNTIYF. Here the CDR3 DNA reads TGTGCTAGTGGTTTGGTAGATGAAGGAGGAAACACCATATATTTT.